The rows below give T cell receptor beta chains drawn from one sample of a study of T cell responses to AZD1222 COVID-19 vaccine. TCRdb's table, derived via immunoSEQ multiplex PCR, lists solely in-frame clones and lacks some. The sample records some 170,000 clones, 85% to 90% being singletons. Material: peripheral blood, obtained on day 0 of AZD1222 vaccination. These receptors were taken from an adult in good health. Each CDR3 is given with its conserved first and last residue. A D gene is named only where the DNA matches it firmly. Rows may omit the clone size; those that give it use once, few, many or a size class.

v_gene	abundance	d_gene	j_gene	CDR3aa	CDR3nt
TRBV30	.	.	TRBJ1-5	CAWASSGPSGRRPQHF	TGTGCCTGGGCCTCCTCTGGACCTTCCGGGCGGCGGCCCCAGCATTTT
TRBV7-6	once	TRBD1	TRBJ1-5	CASSLGQGYNQPQHF	TGTGCCAGCAGCTTGGGACAGGGTTACAATCAGCCCCAGCATTTT
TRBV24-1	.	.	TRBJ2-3	CATSAYGFADTQYF	TGTGCCACCAGTGCTTATGGGTTCGCAGATACGCAGTATTTT
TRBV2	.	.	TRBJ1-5	CASSDRPRLRPQHF	TGTGCCAGCAGTGATCGACCCCGTTTGAGGCCCCAGCATTTT
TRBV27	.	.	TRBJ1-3	CASSLSGTAGNTIYF	TGTGCCAGCAGTTTATCTGGGACTGCTGGAAACACCATATATTTT
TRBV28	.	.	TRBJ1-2	CASSLLDGVSDGYTF	TGTGCCAGCAGTTTATTAGACGGGGTATCGGATGGCTACACCTTC
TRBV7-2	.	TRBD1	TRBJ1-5	CASSLGDRVNQPQHF	TGTGCCAGCAGCTTAGGGGACAGGGTCAATCAGCCCCAGCATTTT
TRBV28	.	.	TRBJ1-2	CASSLTGANYGYTF	TGTGCCAGCAGTTTGACCGGGGCTAACTATGGCTACACCTTC
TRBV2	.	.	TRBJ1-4	CASSGKDSGEKLFF	TGTGCCAGCAGTGGCAAGGACAGTGGGGAAAAACTGTTTTTT
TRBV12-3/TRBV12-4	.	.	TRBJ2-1	CASRSGQSNEQFF	TGTGCCAGCAGGTCAGGGCAGTCCAATGAGCAGTTCTTC
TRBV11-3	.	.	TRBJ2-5	CASSPMGNKGETQYF	TGTGCCAGCAGCCCCATGGGGAACAAGGGAGAGACCCAGTACTTC
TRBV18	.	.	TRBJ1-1	CASSPQDITGEAFF	TGTGCCAGCTCACCCCAAGACATTACTGGTGAAGCTTTCTTT
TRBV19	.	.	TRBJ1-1	CASSIHSLNTEAFF	TGTGCCAGTAGTATCCACAGCCTTAACACTGAAGCTTTCTTT
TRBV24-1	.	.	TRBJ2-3	CATSVGASTDTQYF	TGTGCCACCAGTGTGGGTGCTAGCACAGATACGCAGTATTTT
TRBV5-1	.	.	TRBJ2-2	CASSPTSATNTGELFF	TGCGCCAGCAGCCCCACCTCCGCAACGAACACCGGGGAGCTGTTTTTT
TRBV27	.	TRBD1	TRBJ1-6	CASSLRTGSSYNSPLHF	TGTGCCAGCAGTCTAAGGACAGGGAGCTCCTATAATTCACCCCTCCACTTT
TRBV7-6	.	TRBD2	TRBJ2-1	CASSSSAKAGPYNEQFF	TGTGCCAGCAGCTCCTCCGCGAAAGCGGGACCTTACAATGAGCAGTTCTTC
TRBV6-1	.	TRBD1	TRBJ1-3	CASSDYRGGFSGNTIYF	TGTGCCAGCAGTGACTACAGGGGTGGCTTCTCTGGAAACACCATATATTTT
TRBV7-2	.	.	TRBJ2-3	CASSLATAPSF	TGTGCCAGCAGCTTAGCCACAGCCCCTAGTTTT
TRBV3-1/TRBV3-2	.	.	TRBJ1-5	CASSQDPGGSNQPQHF	TGTGCCAGCAGCCAAGATCCTGGGGGGAGCAATCAGCCCCAGCATTTT
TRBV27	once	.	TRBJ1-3	CASSFRGAGNTIYF	TGTGCCAGCAGTTTCCGAGGGGCTGGAAACACCATATATTTT
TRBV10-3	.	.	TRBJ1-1	CAISESRENTEAFF	TGTGCCATCAGTGAGTCTAGGGAGAACACTGAAGCTTTCTTT
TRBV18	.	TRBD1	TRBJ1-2	CASSPYRTGPYGYTF	TGTGCCAGCTCACCATACCGGACAGGGCCCTATGGCTACACCTTC
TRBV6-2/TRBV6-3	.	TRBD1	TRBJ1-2	CASSPTTLGQGFGYTF	TGTGCCAGCAGCCCTACTACGCTGGGACAGGGCTTCGGCTACACCTTC
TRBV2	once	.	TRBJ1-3	CASSVPRDLSSGNTIYF	TGTGCCAGCAGTGTTCCCAGGGATCTTAGCTCTGGAAACACCATATATTTT
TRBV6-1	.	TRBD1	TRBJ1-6	CASSETGTGGAGANSPLHF	TGTGCCAGCAGTGAGACCGGGACAGGGGGCGCAGGTGCGAATTCACCCCTCCACTTT
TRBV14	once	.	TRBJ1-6	CASSQSGTRTLHF	TGTGCCAGCAGCCAAAGCGGGACCCGAACCCTCCACTTT
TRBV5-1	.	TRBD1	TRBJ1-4	CASSSRRGRDEKLFF	TGCGCCAGCAGCTCCCGCAGGGGGCGAGATGAAAAACTGTTTTTT
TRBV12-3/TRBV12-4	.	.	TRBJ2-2	CASSEQVTGELFF	TGTGCCAGCAGCGAACAGGTTACCGGGGAGCTGTTTTTT
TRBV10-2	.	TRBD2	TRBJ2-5	CASSVGLAGNQETQYF	TGCGCCAGCAGTGTTGGACTAGCGGGAAATCAAGAGACCCAGTACTTC
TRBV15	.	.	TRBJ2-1	CATSSQRWQASTFNEQFF	TGTGCCACCAGCAGCCAGAGATGGCAGGCCTCAACATTCAATGAGCAGTTCTTC
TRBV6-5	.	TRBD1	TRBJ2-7	CASSYRDRGTYEQYF	TGTGCCAGCAGTTATAGGGACAGAGGAACCTACGAGCAGTACTTC